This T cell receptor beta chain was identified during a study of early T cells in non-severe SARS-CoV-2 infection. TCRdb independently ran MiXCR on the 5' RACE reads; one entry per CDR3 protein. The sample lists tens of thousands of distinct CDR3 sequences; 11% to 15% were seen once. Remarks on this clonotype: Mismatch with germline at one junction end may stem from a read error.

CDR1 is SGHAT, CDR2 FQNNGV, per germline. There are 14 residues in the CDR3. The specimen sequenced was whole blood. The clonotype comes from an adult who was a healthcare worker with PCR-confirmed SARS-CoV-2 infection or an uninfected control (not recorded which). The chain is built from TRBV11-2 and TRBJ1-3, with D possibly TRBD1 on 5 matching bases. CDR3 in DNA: TGTGCCAGCAGCTTGGACATCTCTGGAAACACCATATGTTTT. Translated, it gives CASSLDISGNTICF.